The rows below give T cell receptor delta chains drawn from one sample of a study of human gamma delta and Vdelta1 T cells. TCRdb reran clone calling via CATT on the PCR reads. The sample records several thousand delta-chain clones, approximately 40% being singletons. The antigens these receptors bind are not known. The source material was Vdelta1 gamma-delta T cells from blood grown in culture (DOT cells). The receptors originated from a human donor in good health. Each CDR3 is given with its conserved first and last residue.

j_gene,v_gene,CDR3aa
TRDJ1,TRDV1,CALGERGDYVPGKAYTDKLIF
TRDJ1,TRDV1,CALGELTSSNSLLGDTWYTDKLIF
TRDJ1,TRDV1,CALGGSYPVGSRYTDKLIF
TRDJ1,TRDV1,CALGELFSGGYTDKLIF
TRDJ1,TRDV1,CALGDLPASACKLIF
TRDJ1,TRDV1,CALGPQGSDVGEPDKLIF
TRDJ4,TRDV1,CALGKNPRWSTGGYAYLVRPLIF
TRDJ1,TRDV1,CALGEREVDWGTAEKLIF
TRDJ1,TRAV29/DV5,CAVNLGGYGHFRYTDKLIF
TRDJ1,TRDV1,CALGERVPICSSVTGGYGKLIF
TRDJ1,TRDV1,CALGTGRGYTDKLIF
TRDJ3,TRDV1,CALGELGGRGYVWDTRQMFF
TRDJ1,TRDV1,CALGADPPSPTKPTRDWGTDKLIF
TRDJ1,TRDV1,CALEGYANTGGRNDKLIF
TRDJ1,TRDV1,CALGEISFLTPWGNGGYTDKLIF
TRDJ1,TRDV1,CALGELKAFRIVGYGTNTDKLIF
TRDJ1,TRDV1,CALGNQLKLGISLTYTDKLIF
TRDJ1,TRDV1,CALGELFPLLGNTDKLIF
TRDJ1,TRDV1,CALGVLGRTYMGNPKGAKLIF
TRDJ1,TRDV1,CALGGTQEVDAPFLILGDSGTDKLIF
TRDJ1,TRDV1,CALGELSPSPPYWGTVYHVKLIF
TRDJ2,TRDV1,CALGDRIPTNVLGDEALTAQLFF
TRDJ1,TRDV1,CALGEVSITSGTDKLIF
TRDJ1,TRDV1,CALGEPSYVDGRKLIF
TRDJ1,TRDV1,CALGEPPFPDQADKLIF
TRDJ1,TRDV1,CALGELLGPTLLGEGKLIF
TRDJ1,TRDV1,CALGELYLVGDTGYTDKLIF
TRDJ1,TRDV1,CALGVTLRPASGGSNTDKLIF
TRDJ1,TRDV1,CALGVLLPTSGDTGVWYTDKLIF
TRDJ3,TRDV1,CALGEAELGLGWSHSWDTRQMFF
TRDJ1,TRDV1,CALGELGRRWGIIYTDKLIF
TRDJ1,TRDV1,CALGELRLLGDTLGTDKLIF
TRDJ1,TRDV1,CALGELFESVPTQGGDNTDKLIF
TRDJ1,TRDV1,CALGELTSYVSGVGLIF
TRDJ1,TRDV1,CALGVQAPGGSHTDKLIF
TRDJ1,TRDV1,CALGGTPLRLGDPDKLIF
TRDJ1,TRDV1,CALGDFTFLQTRGLIF
TRDJ1,TRDV1,CALGALSPSRYAEHKLIF
TRDJ1,TRDV1,CALGKIPEYWGTHTDKLIF
TRDJ1,TRDV1,CALGELYTRGNTDKLIF
TRDJ3,TRDV1,CALGGQGPSSWDTRQMFF
TRDJ1,TRDV1,CALGELVPTAMIPHWGILYTDKLIF
TRDJ1,TRDV1,CALGELYGWGVGTDKLIF
TRDJ1,TRDV1,CALGELETEPSYLPLLGDTDKLIF
TRDJ1,TRDV1,CALGEKARLPFVLGARTDKLIF
TRDJ1,TRDV1,CALGEQIPYWADKLIF
TRDJ1,TRDV1,CALGEILTGYTDKLIF
TRDJ4,TRDV1,CALGGRFRGDTQSGLIF
TRDJ1,TRDV1,CALGHPVGASYSWGIDKLIF
TRDJ1,TRDV1,CALGEFLLPMGGYGAIFNKLIF
TRDJ1,TRDV1,CALGEPHVVGDISDKLIF
TRDJ1,TRDV1,CALGERWGISYTDKLIF
TRDJ1,TRDV1,CALGELAPLLGDIDPTDKLIF
TRDJ1,TRDV1,CALGASVLGDPYTDKLIF